Listed here is a single T cell receptor beta chain. The V and J ends lost 6 bases and 2 bases, in that order; junction bases with no gene match: 2. CDR1 is ENHRY and CDR2 is SYGVKD in the germline V gene. This CDR3 contains 14 residues. This specimen comes from a study of T cell changes during pregnancy in multiple sclerosis. Some clones are missing from TCRdb's copy, which holds only in-frame ones; the method was immunoSEQ multiplex PCR. The sample holds 65,000 to 70,000 clones, around 92% seen once. The sequence came from a female donor with multiple sclerosis, enrolled in a pregnancy study. The sample was peripheral blood, taken in the first trimester of pregnancy. The J gene is TRBJ2-7, the V gene TRBV10-3, with 12 bases that match TRBD1. This CDR3 is CAIRGTGGPYEQYF. The DNA of the CDR3 is TGTGCCATCAGGGGGACAGGGGGCCCCTACGAGCAGTACTTC.